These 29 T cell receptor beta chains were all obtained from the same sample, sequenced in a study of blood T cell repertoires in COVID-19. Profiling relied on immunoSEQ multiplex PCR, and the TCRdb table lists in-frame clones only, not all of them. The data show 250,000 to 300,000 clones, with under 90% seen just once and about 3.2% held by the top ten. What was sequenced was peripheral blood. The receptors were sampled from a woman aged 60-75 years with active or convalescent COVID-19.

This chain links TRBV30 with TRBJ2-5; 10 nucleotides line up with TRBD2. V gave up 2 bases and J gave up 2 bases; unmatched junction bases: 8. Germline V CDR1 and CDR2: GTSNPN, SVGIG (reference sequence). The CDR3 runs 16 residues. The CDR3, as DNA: TGTGCCTGGAGTCAAACAGCTAGCGGGGGACAAGAGACCCAGTACTTC. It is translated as CAWSQTASGGQETQYF.

This CDR3 reads CASCPSGGGEQFF. The CDR3 DNA reads as TGTGCCAGTTGTCCGAGCGGGGGCGGTGAGCAGTTCTTC. V and J are TRBV19 and TRBJ2-1; 8 bases fit TRBD2. Per the germline V gene, CDR1 is LNHDA and CDR2 is SQIVND (reference sequence). The CDR3 loop spans 13 amino acids. The junction had 9 bases not matched to a gene; V was cut back by 8 bases and J by 9 bases.

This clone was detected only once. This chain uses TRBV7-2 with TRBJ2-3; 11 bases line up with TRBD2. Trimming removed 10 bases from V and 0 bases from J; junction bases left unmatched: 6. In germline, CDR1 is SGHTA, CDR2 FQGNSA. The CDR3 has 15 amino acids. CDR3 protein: CATVAGGRSTDTQYF. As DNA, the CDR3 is TGTGCCACTGTAGCGGGGGGGCGAAGCACAGATACGCAGTATTTT.

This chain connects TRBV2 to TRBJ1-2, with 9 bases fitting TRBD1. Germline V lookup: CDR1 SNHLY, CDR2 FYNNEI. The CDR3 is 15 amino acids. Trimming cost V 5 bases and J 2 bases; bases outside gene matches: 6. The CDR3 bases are TGTGCCAGCAGTAGGACAGGGGCGAGGAACTATGGCTACACCTTC. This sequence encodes CASSRTGARNYGYTF.

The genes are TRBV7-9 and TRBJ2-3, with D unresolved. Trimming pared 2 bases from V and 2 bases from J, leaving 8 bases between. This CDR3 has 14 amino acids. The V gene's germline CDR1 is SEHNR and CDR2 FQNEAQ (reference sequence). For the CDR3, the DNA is TGTGCCAGCAGCTTAAGTAGTTCCACAGATACGCAGTATTTT. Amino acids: CASSLSSSTDTQYF. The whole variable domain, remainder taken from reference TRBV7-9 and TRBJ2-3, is DTGVSQNPRHKITKRGQNVTFRCDPISEHNRLYWYRQTLGQGPEFLTYFQNEAQLEKSRLLSDRFSAERPKGSFSTLEIQRTEQGDSAMYLCASSLSSSTDTQYFGPGTRLTVL.

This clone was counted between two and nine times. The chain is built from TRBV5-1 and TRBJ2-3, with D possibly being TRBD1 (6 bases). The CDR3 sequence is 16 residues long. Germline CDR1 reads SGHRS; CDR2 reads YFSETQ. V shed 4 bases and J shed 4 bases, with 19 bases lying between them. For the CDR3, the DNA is TGCGCCAGCAGCACCATTACAGGGATAGCAGCAGATACGCAGTATTTT. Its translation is CASSTITGIAADTQYF.

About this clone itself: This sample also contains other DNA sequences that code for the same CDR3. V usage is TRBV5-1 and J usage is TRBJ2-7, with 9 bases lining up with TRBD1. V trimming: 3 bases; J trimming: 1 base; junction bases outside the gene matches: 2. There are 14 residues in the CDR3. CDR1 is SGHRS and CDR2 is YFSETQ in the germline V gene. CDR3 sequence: CASSSGTGSYEQYF. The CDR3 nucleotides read TGCGCCAGCAGCTCCGGGACAGGGTCCTACGAGCAGTACTTC.

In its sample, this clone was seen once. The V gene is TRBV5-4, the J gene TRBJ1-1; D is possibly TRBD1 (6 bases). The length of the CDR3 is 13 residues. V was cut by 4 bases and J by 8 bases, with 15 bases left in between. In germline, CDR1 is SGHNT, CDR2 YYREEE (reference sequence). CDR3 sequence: CASSRDRLREAFF. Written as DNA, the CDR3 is TGTGCCAGCAGCCGTGACAGGCTAAGAGAAGCTTTCTTT. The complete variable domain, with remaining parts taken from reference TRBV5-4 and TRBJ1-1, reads ETGVTQSPTHLIKTRGQQVTLRCSSQSGHNTVSWYQQALGQGPQFIFQYYREEENGRGNFPPRFSGLQFPNYSSELNVNALELDDSALYLCASSRDRLREAFFGQGTRLTVV.

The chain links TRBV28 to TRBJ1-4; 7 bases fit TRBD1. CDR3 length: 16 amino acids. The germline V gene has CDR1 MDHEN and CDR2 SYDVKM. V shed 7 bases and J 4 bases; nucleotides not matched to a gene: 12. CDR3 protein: CASIGPQGQNNEKLFF. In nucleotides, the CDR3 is TGTGCCAGCATTGGCCCCCAGGGACAGAATAATGAAAAACTGTTTTTT.

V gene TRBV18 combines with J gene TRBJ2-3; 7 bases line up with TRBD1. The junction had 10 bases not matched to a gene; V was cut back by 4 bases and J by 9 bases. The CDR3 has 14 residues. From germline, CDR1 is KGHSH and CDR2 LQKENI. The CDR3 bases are TGTGCCAGCTCACGCGACAGGGTCGAAGGCACGCAGTATTTT. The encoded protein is CASSRDRVEGTQYF.

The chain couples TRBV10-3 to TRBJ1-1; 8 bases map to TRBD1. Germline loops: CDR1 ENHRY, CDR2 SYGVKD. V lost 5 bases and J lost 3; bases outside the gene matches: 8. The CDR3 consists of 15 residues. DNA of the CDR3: TGTGCCATCAGTACGACAACAGGGGGAGACACTGAAGCTTTCTTT. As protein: CAISTTTGGDTEAFF.

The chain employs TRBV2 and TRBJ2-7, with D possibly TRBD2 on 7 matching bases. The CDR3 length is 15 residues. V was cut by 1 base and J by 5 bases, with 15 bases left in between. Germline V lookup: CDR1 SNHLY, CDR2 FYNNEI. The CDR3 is CASSEGGGRSHEQYF. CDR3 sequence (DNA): TGTGCCAGCAGTGAAGGGGGGGGGCGTTCCCACGAGCAGTACTTC.

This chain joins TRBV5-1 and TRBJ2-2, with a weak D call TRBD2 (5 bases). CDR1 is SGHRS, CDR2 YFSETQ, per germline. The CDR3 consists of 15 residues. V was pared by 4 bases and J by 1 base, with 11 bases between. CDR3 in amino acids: CASSNRGMNTGELFF. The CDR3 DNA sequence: TGCGCCAGCAGCAATCGGGGAATGAACACCGGGGAGCTGTTTTTT.

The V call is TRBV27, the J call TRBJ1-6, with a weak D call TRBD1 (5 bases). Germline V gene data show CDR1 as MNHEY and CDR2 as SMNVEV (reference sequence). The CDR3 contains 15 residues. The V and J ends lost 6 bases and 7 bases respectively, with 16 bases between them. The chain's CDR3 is CASSSNGGWNSPLHF. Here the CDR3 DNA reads TGTGCCAGCAGCTCGAACGGGGGATGGAATTCACCCCTCCACTTT.

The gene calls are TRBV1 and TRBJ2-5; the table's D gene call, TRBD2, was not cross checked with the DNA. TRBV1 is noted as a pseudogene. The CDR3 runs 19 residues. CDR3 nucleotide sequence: TGCACCAGCAGCCCAACCGGGACTAGCGGGGGGGCCCGGGAGGAGACCCAGTACTTC. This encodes CTSSPTGTSGGAREETQYF.

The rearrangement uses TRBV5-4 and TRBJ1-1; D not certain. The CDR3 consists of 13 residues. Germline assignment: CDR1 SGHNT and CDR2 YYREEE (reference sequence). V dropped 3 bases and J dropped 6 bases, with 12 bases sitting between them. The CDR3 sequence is CASSYSYGAEAFF. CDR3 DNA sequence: TGTGCCAGCAGCTACAGTTACGGGGCTGAAGCTTTCTTT.

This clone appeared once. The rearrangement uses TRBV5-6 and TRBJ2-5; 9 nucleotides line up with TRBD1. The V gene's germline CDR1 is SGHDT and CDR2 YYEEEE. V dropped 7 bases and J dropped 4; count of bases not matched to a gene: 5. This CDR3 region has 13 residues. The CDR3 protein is CASSRDRVETQYF. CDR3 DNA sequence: TGTGCCAGCTCCCGGGACAGGGTAGAGACCCAGTACTTC. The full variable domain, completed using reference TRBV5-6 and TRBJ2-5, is DAGVTQSPTHLIKTRGQQVTLRCSPKSGHDTVSWYQQALGQGPQFIFQYYEEEERQRGNFPDRFSGHQFPNYSSELNVNALLLGDSALYLCASSRDRVETQYFGPGTRLLVL.

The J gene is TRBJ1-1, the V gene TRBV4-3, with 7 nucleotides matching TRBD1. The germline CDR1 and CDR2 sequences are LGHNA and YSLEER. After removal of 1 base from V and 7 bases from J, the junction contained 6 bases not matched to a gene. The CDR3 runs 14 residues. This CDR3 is CASSQGPRGVEAFF. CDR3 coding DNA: TGCGCCAGCAGCCAAGGGCCCAGGGGGGTTGAAGCTTTCTTT.

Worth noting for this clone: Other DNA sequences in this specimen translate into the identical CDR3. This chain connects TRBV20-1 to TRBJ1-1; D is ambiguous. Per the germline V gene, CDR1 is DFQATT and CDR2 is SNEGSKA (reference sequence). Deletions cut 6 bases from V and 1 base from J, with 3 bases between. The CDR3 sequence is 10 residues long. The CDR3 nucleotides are TGCAGTGCCGGGAACACTGAAGCTTTCTTT. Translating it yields CSAGNTEAFF.

In nucleotides, the CDR3 is TGTGCCACCAGCATGACAGTTAGCACAGATACGCAGTATTTT. It specifies CATSMTVSTDTQYF. The chain has TRBV15 and TRBJ2-3; TRBD1 might be the D (5 bases). Trimming took off 4 bases at V and 0 bases at J, with 8 bases between the two ends. Germline CDR1 LNHNV, CDR2 YYDKDF (reference sequence). The CDR3 extends over 14 amino acids.

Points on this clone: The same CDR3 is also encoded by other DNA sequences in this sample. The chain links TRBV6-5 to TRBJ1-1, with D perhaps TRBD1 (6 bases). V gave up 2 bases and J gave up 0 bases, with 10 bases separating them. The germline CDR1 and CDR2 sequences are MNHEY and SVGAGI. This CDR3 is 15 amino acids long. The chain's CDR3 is CASSYPGQMNTEAFF. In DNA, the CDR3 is TGTGCCAGCAGTTACCCCGGACAGATGAACACTGAAGCTTTCTTT.

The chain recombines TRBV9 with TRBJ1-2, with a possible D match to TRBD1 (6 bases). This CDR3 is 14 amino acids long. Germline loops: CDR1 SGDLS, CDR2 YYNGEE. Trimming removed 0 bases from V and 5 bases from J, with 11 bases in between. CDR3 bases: TGTGCCAGCAGCGTAGAAGACAGGAATTATGGCTACACCTTC. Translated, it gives CASSVEDRNYGYTF. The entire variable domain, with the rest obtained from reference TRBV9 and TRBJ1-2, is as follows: DSGVTQTPKHLITATGQRVTLRCSPRSGDLSVYWYQQSLDQGLQFLIQYYNGEERAKGNILERFSAQQFPDLHSELNLSSLELGDSALYFCASSVEDRNYGYTFGSGTRLTVV.

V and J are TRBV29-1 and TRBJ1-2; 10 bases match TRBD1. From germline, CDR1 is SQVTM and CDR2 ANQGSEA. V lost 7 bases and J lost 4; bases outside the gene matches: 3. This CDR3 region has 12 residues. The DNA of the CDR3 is TGCAGCGGGGGGACAGGGGCCTATGGCTACACCTTC. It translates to CSGGTGAYGYTF.

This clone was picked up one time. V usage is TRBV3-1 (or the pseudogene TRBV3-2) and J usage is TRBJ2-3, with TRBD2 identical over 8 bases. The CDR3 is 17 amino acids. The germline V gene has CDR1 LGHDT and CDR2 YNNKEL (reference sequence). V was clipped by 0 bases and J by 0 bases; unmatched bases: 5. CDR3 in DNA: TGTGCCAGCAGCCAAGATCTGGGCGGGGGGAGCACAGATACGCAGTATTTT. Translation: CASSQDLGGGSTDTQYF.

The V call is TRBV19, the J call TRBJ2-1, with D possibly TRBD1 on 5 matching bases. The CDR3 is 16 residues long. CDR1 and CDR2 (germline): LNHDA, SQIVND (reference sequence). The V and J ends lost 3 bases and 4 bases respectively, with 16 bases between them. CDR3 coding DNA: TGTGCCAGTAGTATTTCGGGCAGGGCCCCGTACAATGAGCAGTTCTTC. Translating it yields CASSISGRAPYNEQFF.

The CDR3, as DNA: TGTGCCAGTAGTATAGAGTACAAGCCCCAGCATTTT. Its translation is CASSIEYKPQHF. V and J are TRBV19 and TRBJ1-5; no clear D gene. Trimming took off 0 bases at V and 8 bases at J, with 5 bases between the two ends. This CDR3 contains 12 residues. The germline V gene encodes CDR1 LNHDA and CDR2 SQIVND (reference sequence).

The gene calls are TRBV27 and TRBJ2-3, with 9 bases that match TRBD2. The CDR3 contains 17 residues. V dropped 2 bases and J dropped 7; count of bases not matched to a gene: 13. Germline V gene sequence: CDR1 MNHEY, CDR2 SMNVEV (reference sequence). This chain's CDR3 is CASSLLPFIAGAHTQYF. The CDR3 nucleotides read TGTGCCAGCAGTTTACTCCCATTTATAGCGGGGGCTCATACGCAGTATTTT.

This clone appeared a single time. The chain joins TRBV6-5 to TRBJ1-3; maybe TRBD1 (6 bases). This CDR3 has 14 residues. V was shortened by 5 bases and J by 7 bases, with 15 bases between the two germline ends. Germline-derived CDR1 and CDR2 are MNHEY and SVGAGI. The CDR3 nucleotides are TGTGCCAGCAGTCCAGGGGATGAGAGGAACACCATATATTTT. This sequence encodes CASSPGDERNTIYF.

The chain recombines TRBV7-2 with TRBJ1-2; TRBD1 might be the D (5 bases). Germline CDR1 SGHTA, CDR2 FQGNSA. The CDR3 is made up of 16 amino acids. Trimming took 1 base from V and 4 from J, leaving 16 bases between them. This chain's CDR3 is CASSLGGQGRTYGYTF. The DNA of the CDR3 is TGTGCCAGCAGCTTAGGTGGCCAGGGCAGGACCTATGGCTACACCTTC.